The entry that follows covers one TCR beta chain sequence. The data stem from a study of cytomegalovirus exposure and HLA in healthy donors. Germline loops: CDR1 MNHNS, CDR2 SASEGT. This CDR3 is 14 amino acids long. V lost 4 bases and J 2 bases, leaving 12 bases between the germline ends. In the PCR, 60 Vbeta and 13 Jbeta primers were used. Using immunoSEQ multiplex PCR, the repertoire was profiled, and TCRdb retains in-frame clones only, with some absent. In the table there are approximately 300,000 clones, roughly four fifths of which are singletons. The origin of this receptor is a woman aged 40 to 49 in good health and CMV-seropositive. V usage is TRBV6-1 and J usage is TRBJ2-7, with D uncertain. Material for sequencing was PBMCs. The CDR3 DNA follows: TGTGCCAGCAGTGGGGCGACGGTAACCTACGAGCAGTACTTC. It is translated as CASSGATVTYEQYF.